This entry lists 25 T cell receptor beta chains sequenced from one sample in a study of cytomegalovirus exposure and HLA in healthy donors. Primers included in the PCR were 60 Vbeta and 13 Jbeta primers. Profiled with immunoSEQ multiplex PCR; TCRdb holds only in-frame clones, not every one. The sample shows 110,000 to 150,000 clones, about 70% of them seen only once. Sequenced: PBMCs. The receptor set was obtained from a woman between 55 and 75 years old in good health and CMV-seropositive.

V gene TRBV5-4 combines with J gene TRBJ2-5; 9 bases agree with TRBD1. The CDR3 consists of 14 residues. V lost 4 bases to trimming and J lost 3 bases; unmatched junction nucleotides: 4. Germline V gene lookup returns CDR1 SGHNT and CDR2 YYREEE (reference sequence). The CDR3 DNA follows: TGTGCCAGCAGCGGCAGGACAGGGGAAGAGACCCAGTACTTC. Translating it yields CASSGRTGEETQYF.

The sample holds one count of this clone. V and J are TRBV4-1 and TRBJ2-7, with 9 bases aligning to TRBD2. Germline CDR1 MGHRA, CDR2 YSYEKL. Losses at the gene ends were 3 bases for V and 3 bases for J; bases not matched to a gene: 6. This CDR3 is built from 15 residues. In DNA, the CDR3 is TGCGCCAGCAGCCAGCCTACTAGCGGGTTCTACGAGCAGTACTTC. Translation: CASSQPTSGFYEQYF.

This chain links TRBV27 with TRBJ1-5; D remains ambiguous. This CDR3 contains 13 residues. V lost 2 bases, J lost 9 bases, and 11 bases lay in between. Germline V lookup: CDR1 MNHEY, CDR2 SMNVEV (reference sequence). The CDR3 coding sequence is TGTGCCAGCAGTTTAGAGTCGTTTTCGCCCCAGCATTTT. Amino acid sequence: CASSLESFSPQHF.

The V and J genes are TRBV28 and TRBJ1-2; D possibly corresponds to TRBD1 (5 bases). The CDR3 consists of 12 residues. V was cut by 8 bases and J by 4 bases, with 11 bases left in between. Germline CDR1 reads MDHEN; CDR2 reads SYDVKM. The CDR3 sequence is CASSDRTYGYTF. DNA for the CDR3: TGTGCCAGCTCTGACAGAACCTATGGCTACACCTTC.

The CDR3 spells CASSVETKANTGELFF. CDR3 sequence (DNA): TGTGCCAGCAGCGTGGAGACTAAAGCGAACACCGGGGAGCTGTTTTTT. This sequence joins TRBV9 and TRBJ2-2; D may be TRBD2 (5 bases). The germline V gene encodes CDR1 SGDLS and CDR2 YYNGEE. Trimming stripped 2 bases from V and 0 bases from J, with 11 bases between. The CDR3 consists of 16 residues.

The chain has TRBV5-6 and TRBJ1-4; 10 bases are shared with TRBD1. With V trimmed by 2 bases and J by 5 bases, 3 bases remained unmatched. Germline V gene data show CDR1 as SGHDT and CDR2 as YYEEEE. This CDR3 is built from 15 residues. CDR3 sequence: CASSLGGQGNEKLFF. CDR3 coding DNA: TGTGCCAGCAGCTTAGGGGGACAGGGGAATGAAAAACTGTTTTTT.

The chain joins TRBV28 to TRBJ1-2; TRBD1 aligns across 7 bases. The CDR3 loop spans 15 amino acids. Trimming took 3 bases from V and 0 from J; bases not matched to a gene: 4. Germline CDR1 and CDR2: MDHEN and SYDVKM. For the CDR3, the DNA is TGTGCCAGCAGTTTCCGGACAGGATCTAACTATGGCTACACCTTC. The encoded protein is CASSFRTGSNYGYTF.

The chain employs TRBV7-8 and TRBJ2-5, with a weak D call TRBD1 (6 bases). Germline loops: CDR1 SGHVS, CDR2 FQNEAQ. Trimming took off 4 bases at V and 4 bases at J, with 10 bases between the two ends. The CDR3 has 13 residues. The CDR3 loop is CASSSNRVETQYF. CDR3 in DNA: TGTGCCAGCAGCTCCAACAGGGTAGAGACCCAGTACTTC.

This chain joins TRBV6-4 and TRBJ1-2; D not certain. The CDR3 extends over 12 amino acids. CDR1 is MRHNA and CDR2 is SNTAGT in the germline V gene. V was cut by 6 bases and J by 8 bases, with 13 bases left in between. CDR3 sequence: CASSLREEGYTF. As DNA, the CDR3 is TGTGCCAGCAGCCTCCGGGAGGAAGGCTACACCTTC.

The V gene is TRBV6-5, the J gene TRBJ1-1; 7 positions match TRBD1. The CDR3 runs 15 residues. Per the germline V gene, CDR1 is MNHEY and CDR2 is SVGAGI. Trimming took 6 bases from V and 3 from J; bases not matched to a gene: 10. Written as DNA, the CDR3 is TGTGCCAGCAGCGGACAGGTGGACTTCTACACTGAAGCTTTCTTT. Its translation is CASSGQVDFYTEAFF.

This chain connects TRBV29-1 to TRBJ1-1; 11 bases line up with TRBD1. This CDR3 is built from 16 residues. Per the germline V gene, CDR1 is SQVTM and CDR2 is ANQGSEA. V was clipped by 3 bases and J by 1 base; unmatched bases: 7. The CDR3, as DNA: TGCAGCGTTGAGGACAGGGGGCTAATCGCGAACACTGAAGCTTTCTTT. The encoded protein is CSVEDRGLIANTEAFF.

This clone was seen more than once but under ten times. The chain has TRBV4-1 and TRBJ1-2; D is perhaps TRBD1 (6 bases). The CDR3 covers 17 residues. V was shortened by 4 bases and J by 2 bases, with 20 bases between the two germline ends. Looked up from germline, CDR1 is MGHRA and CDR2 is YSYEKL. CDR3 sequence (DNA): TGCGCCAGCAGCCTAGAGTGGACAGACACAGGCAACTATGGCTACACCTTC. This sequence encodes CASSLEWTDTGNYGYTF.

V and J are TRBV28 and TRBJ2-5; a possible D gene is TRBD1 (6 bases). Looked up from germline, CDR1 is MDHEN and CDR2 is SYDVKM. The CDR3 sequence is 16 residues long. Trimming shortened V by 4 bases and J by 5 bases, and 20 bases separated the two germline ends. Here the CDR3 DNA reads TGTGCCAGCAGTTCTGTACGCGTGGGGGCCAGCGAGACCCAGTACTTC. Translated, it gives CASSSVRVGASETQYF.

This sequence joins TRBV10-1 and TRBJ2-3; unclear D gene. Trimming took off 6 bases at V and 5 bases at J, with 9 bases between the two ends. The CDR3 is 12 residues long. CDR1 and CDR2 from the germline V gene are WNHNN and SYGVQD (reference sequence). The CDR3 protein is CASSDRVDTQYF. Written as DNA, the CDR3 is TGCGCCAGCAGCGATCGCGTAGATACGCAGTATTTT.

The rearrangement links TRBV5-1 to TRBJ2-5; 8 nucleotides line up with TRBD1. CDR1 and CDR2 from the germline V gene are SGHRS and YFSETQ. Trimming removed 0 bases from V and 2 bases from J; junction bases left unmatched: 3. This CDR3 contains 15 residues. This chain's CDR3 is CASSLGGQGQETQYF. DNA of the CDR3: TGCGCCAGCAGCTTGGGAGGACAGGGACAAGAGACCCAGTACTTC.

The rearrangement links TRBV9 to TRBJ2-3; 10 positions agree with TRBD2. The germline gives CDR1 SGDLS, CDR2 YYNGEE. The CDR3 runs 18 residues. V gave up 3 bases and J gave up 0 bases; unmatched junction bases: 10. CDR3: CASSAVAGGARSTDTQYF. DNA for the CDR3: TGTGCCAGCAGCGCAGTAGCGGGAGGAGCCAGGAGCACAGATACGCAGTATTTT.

This clone was recorded only once. The genes are TRBV4-1 and TRBJ2-7; TRBD2 aligns across 15 bases. The CDR3 runs to 15 residues. Germline V gene sequence: CDR1 MGHRA, CDR2 YSYEKL. V gave up 4 bases and J gave up 4 bases; unmatched junction bases: 2. The CDR3 nucleotides are TGCGCCAGCAGCCCGGGACTAGCGGGAGGATACGAGCAGTACTTC. Its protein is CASSPGLAGGYEQYF.

This clone showed up just once. CDR3 amino acids: CASSSTERLIYEQYF. As DNA, the CDR3 is TGTGCCAGCAGTTCTACTGAGCGGTTGATCTACGAGCAGTACTTC. The rearrangement links TRBV7-2 to TRBJ2-7, with a tentative D call TRBD2 (5 bases). This CDR3 has 15 amino acids. The V gene's germline CDR1 is SGHTA and CDR2 FQGNSA. V lost 6 bases and J 3 bases, leaving 18 bases between the germline ends. Together with reference TRBV7-2 and TRBJ2-7, the CDR3 gives the full variable domain: GAGVSQSPSNKVTEKGKDVELRCDPISGHTALYWYRQSLGQGLEFLIYFQGNSAPDKSGLPSDRFSAERTGGSVSTLTIQRTQQEDSAVYLCASSSTERLIYEQYFGPGTRLTVT.

The chain couples TRBV29-1 to TRBJ2-1, with TRBD1 matching over 10 bases. V was clipped by 7 bases and J by 8 bases; unmatched bases: 11. The length of the CDR3 is 14 residues. Germline loops: CDR1 SQVTM, CDR2 ANQGSEA. The CDR3 protein is CSAKPGTGEDEQFF. The DNA for the CDR3 is TGCAGCGCCAAACCCGGGACAGGGGAGGATGAGCAGTTCTTC.

The chain carries TRBV6-1 and TRBJ2-7, with D perhaps TRBD2 (5 bases). The CDR3 totals 15 residues. Per the germline V gene, CDR1 is MNHNS and CDR2 is SASEGT. Trimming shortened V by 5 bases and J by 2 bases, and 16 bases separated the two germline ends. CDR3 nucleotides: TGTGCCAGCAGTCCGGGGATACTAGAAACCTACGAGCAGTACTTC. Translated, it gives CASSPGILETYEQYF.

The chain carries TRBV6-5 and TRBJ2-1, with D unclear. The germline V gene encodes CDR1 MNHEY and CDR2 SVGAGI. The CDR3 sequence is 13 residues long. Trimming left V 6 bases short and J 5 bases short, with 11 bases between. The CDR3 bases are TGTGCCAGCAGACTCCCGCCGGACAATGAGCAGTTCTTC. Its protein product is CASRLPPDNEQFF.

The J gene is TRBJ2-5, the V gene TRBV5-1, with a tentative D call TRBD1 (6 bases). Between the trimmed V and J ends, which lost 0 bases and 5 bases, there was a span of 14 bases. Germline V gene lookup returns CDR1 SGHRS and CDR2 YFSETQ. CDR3 size: 15 residues. CDR3 DNA: TGCGCCAGCAGCTTGGGGCAGGGGACGTCGGAGACCCAGTACTTC. Translating gives CASSLGQGTSETQYF.

This sequence joins TRBV27 and TRBJ2-5; no clear D gene. The CDR3 is made up of 13 amino acids. Germline CDR1 reads MNHEY; CDR2 reads SMNVEV (reference sequence). V dropped 1 base and J dropped 3 bases, with 6 bases sitting between them. This CDR3 is CASSLWAEETQYF. DNA of the CDR3: TGTGCCAGCAGTTTATGGGCAGAAGAGACCCAGTACTTC.

The rearrangement joins TRBV19 to TRBJ2-1; 10 bases map to TRBD1. The CDR3 extends over 16 amino acids. After removal of 4 bases from V and 9 bases from J, the junction contained 12 bases not matched to a gene. From germline, CDR1 is LNHDA and CDR2 SQIVND (reference sequence). The CDR3 sequence: CASSKKPGQGPSEQFF. The CDR3 region has the DNA TGTGCCAGTAGTAAAAAACCGGGACAGGGGCCCAGTGAGCAGTTCTTC.

This clone was seen just once. This sequence joins TRBV5-4 and TRBJ1-2, with D tentatively TRBD1 (5 bases). V was cut by 0 bases and J by 6 bases, with 15 bases left in between. This CDR3 has 15 residues. Germline CDR1 and CDR2: SGHNT and YYREEE (reference sequence). CDR3 DNA: TGTGCCAGCAGCTTGGGTTCAGGGAAAGGAGATGGCTACACCTTC. Protein product: CASSLGSGKGDGYTF.